This T cell receptor beta chain was identified during a study of blood T cell repertoires in COVID-19. Turning to the study itself: COVID-19 samples from acute and convalescent phases originated in the United States, Italy and Spain. The cDNA or gDNA used as material had been derived from T cells, B-cell-depleted T cells, or PBMCs.

Per the original methods: The assay estimated nucleated cells by amplifying reference gene primers. Generated by immunoSEQ multiplex PCR, the TCRdb table keeps only in-frame clones and is missing some. The V and J calls and clone size come from that table; D and trimming were worked out from the DNA. The sample consists of about 150,000 clones, around 90% of them appearing once. V gave up 6 bases and J gave up 3 bases; unmatched junction bases: 10. The germline V gene encodes CDR1 MNHEY and CDR2 SMNVEV (reference sequence). This CDR3 is built from 16 residues. This clone was counted a single time. This chain links TRBV27 with TRBJ2-2; the match to TRBD1 covers 7 bases. The sequence came from a man aged 50 to 59 with acute or convalescent COVID-19. Specimen: peripheral blood. CDR3 sequence (DNA): TGTGCCAGCAGATTCTTAGGGGGCGCGGACACCGGGGAGCTGTTTTTT. Its protein product is CASRFLGGADTGELFF.